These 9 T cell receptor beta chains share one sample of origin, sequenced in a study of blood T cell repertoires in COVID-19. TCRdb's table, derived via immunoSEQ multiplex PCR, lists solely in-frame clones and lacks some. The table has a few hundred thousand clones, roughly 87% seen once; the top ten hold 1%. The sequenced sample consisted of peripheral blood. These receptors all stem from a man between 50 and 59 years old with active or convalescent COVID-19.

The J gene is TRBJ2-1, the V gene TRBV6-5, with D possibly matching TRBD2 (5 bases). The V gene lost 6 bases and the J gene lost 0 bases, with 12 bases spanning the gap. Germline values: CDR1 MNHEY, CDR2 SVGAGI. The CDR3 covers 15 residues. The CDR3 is CASSRTRSSYNEQFF. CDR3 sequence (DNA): TGTGCCAGCAGCCGTACTAGGAGCTCCTACAATGAGCAGTTCTTC.

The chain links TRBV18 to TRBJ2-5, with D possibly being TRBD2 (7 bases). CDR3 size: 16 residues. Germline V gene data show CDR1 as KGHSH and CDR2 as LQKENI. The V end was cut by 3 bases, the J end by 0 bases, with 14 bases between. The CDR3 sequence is CASSPSRGADQETQYF. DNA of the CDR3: TGTGCCAGCTCACCGTCCCGGGGGGCCGACCAAGAGACCCAGTACTTC.

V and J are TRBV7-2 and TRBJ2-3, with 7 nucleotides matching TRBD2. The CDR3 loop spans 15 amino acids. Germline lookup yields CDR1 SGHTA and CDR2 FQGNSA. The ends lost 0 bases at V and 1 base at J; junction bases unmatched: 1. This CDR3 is CASSLASGGTDTQYF. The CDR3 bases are TGTGCCAGCAGCTTAGCAAGCGGGGGCACAGATACGCAGTATTTT.

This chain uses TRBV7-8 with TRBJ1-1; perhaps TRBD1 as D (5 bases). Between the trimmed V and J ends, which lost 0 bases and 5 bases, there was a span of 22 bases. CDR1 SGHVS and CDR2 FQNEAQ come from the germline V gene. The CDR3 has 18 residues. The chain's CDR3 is CASSLARFGGKVKTEAFF. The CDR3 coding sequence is TGTGCCAGCAGCTTAGCGCGTTTTGGGGGGAAGGTAAAGACTGAAGCTTTCTTT.

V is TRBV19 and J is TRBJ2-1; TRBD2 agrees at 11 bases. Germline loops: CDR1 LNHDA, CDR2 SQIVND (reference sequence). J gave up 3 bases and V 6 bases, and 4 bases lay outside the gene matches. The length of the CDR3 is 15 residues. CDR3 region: CASRAGLADYNEQFF. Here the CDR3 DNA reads TGTGCCAGTAGAGCGGGACTAGCGGACTACAATGAGCAGTTCTTC. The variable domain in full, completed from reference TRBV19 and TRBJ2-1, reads DGGITQSPKYLFRKEGQNVTLSCEQNLNHDAMYWYRQDPGQGLRLIYYSQIVNDFQKGDIAEGYSVSREKKESFPLTVTSAQKNPTAFYLCASRAGLADYNEQFFGPGTRLTVL.

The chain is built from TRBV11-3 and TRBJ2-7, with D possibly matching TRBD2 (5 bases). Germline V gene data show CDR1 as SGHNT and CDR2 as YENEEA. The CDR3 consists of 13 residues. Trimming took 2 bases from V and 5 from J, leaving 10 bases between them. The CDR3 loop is CASSLRGGHEQYF. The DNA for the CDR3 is TGTGCCAGCAGCTTACGGGGTGGGCACGAGCAGTACTTC.

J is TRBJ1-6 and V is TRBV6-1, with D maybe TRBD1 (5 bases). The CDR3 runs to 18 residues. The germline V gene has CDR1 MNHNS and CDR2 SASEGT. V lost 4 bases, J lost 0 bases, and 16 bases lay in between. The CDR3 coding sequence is TGTGCCAGCAGTGGGGGGGGAAGGGTGAGCTCCTATAATTCACCCCTCCACTTT. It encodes CASSGGGRVSSYNSPLHF.

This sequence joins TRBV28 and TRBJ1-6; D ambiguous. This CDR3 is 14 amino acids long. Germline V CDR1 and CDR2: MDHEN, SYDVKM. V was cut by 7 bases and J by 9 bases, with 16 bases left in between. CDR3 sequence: CASNRGVLSSPLHF. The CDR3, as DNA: TGTGCCAGCAACCGAGGTGTCTTAAGTTCACCCCTCCACTTT.

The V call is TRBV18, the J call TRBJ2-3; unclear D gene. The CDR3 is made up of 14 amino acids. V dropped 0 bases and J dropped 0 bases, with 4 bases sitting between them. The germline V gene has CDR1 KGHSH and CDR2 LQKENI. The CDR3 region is CASSPPLSTDTQYF. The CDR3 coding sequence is TGTGCCAGCTCACCACCCCTCAGCACAGATACGCAGTATTTT.